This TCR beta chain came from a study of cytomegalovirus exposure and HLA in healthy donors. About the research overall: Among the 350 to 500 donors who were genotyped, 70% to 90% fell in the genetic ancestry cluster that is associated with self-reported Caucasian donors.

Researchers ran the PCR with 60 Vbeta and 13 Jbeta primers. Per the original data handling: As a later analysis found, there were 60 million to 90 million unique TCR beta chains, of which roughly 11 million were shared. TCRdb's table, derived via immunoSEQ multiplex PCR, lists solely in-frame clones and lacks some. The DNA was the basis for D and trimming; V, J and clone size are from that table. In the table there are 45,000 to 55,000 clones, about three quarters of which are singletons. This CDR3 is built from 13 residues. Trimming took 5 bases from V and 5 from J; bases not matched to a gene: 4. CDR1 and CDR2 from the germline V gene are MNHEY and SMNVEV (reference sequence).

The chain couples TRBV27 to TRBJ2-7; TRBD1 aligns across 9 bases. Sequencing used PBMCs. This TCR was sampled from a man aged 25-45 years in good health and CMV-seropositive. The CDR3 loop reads CASSGQGLHEQYF. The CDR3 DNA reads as TGTGCCAGCAGTGGACAGGGGTTACACGAGCAGTACTTC.